This T cell receptor beta chain stems from a study of cytomegalovirus exposure and HLA in healthy donors. On the study more broadly: Both the approximately 120 validation repertoires and the 666 first-cohort repertoires used the same platform, as reported by a later analysis.

A 120-subject validation cohort, separate from the approximately 700-subject first cohort, supplied the donors. This CDR3 has 17 residues. V lost 1 base and J lost 4; bases outside the gene matches: 9. The germline V gene has CDR1 LNHNV and CDR2 YYDKDF (reference sequence). Profiled with immunoSEQ multiplex PCR; TCRdb holds only in-frame clones, not every one. The sample has approximately 230,000 clones; roughly 87% are singletons. This clonotype originated in a man younger than 35 in good health and CMV-seropositive. Sample: PBMCs. V usage is TRBV15 and J usage is TRBJ2-1; 8 bases are a match to TRBD1. CDR3 sequence reads: CATSRGPAGQAYNEQFF. The CDR3 nucleotides are TGTGCCACCAGCAGAGGGCCGGCGGGACAGGCTTACAATGAGCAGTTCTTC.